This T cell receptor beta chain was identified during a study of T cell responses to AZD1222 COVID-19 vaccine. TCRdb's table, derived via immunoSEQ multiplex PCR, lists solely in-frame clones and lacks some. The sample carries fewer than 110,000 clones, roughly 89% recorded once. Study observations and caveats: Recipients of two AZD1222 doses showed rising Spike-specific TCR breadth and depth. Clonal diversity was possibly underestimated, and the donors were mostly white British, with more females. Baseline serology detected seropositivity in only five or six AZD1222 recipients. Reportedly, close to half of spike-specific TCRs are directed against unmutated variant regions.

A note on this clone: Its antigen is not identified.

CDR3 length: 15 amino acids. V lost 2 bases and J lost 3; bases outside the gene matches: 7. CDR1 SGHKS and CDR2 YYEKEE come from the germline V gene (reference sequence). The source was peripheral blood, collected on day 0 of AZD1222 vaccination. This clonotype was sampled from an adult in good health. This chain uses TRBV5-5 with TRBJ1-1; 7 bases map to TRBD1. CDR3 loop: CASSLLTGIDTEAFF. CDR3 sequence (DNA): TGTGCCAGCAGCTTACTGACAGGGATTGACACTGAAGCTTTCTTT.